The 9 T cell receptor beta chains listed next were all sequenced from one sample in a study of OX40 agonist ivuxolimab in advanced cancers. The library relied on the immunoSEQ multiplex PCR assay. The table comes from immuneACCESS by way of TCRdb, which keeps in-frame sequences with V and J called. Part of the clones is missing from these tables; in studies checked, under half for an unresolved V gene and the rest for unknown reasons. The sample table contains 20,000 to 25,000 clones; only one count was recorded for 80% to 90% of them. The ten largest clones take up roughly 24% of the sample. The sample consisted of CD4+ or CD8+ T cells sorted from blood, taken in a trial of the OX40 agonist ivuxolimab. The receptor source for this set is an adult with an advanced solid tumor such as melanoma, head and neck, liver or kidney cancer.

V is TRBV10-3 and J is TRBJ2-1; TRBD2 matches at 10 bases. Germline trimming cut 7 bases from V and 9 bases from J; bases unmatched to any gene: 6. CDR3 size: 13 residues. The V gene's germline CDR1 is ENHRY and CDR2 SYGVKD. In DNA, the CDR3 is TGTGCCATCATAGCGGGAGGTGTTGGTGAGCAGTTCTTC. Its translation is CAIIAGGVGEQFF.

The rearrangement uses TRBV27 and TRBJ1-1; possible D gene TRBD1, 5 bases. The CDR3 spans 15 residues. Germline CDR1 reads MNHEY; CDR2 reads SMNVEV (reference sequence). The V end was cut by 7 bases, the J end by 0 bases, with 15 bases between. The CDR3 protein is CASNPLRGLNTEAFF. Here the CDR3 DNA reads TGTGCCAGCAACCCGCTACGGGGACTGAACACTGAAGCTTTCTTT.

The V gene is TRBV28, the J gene TRBJ2-4; 9 nucleotides agree with TRBD1. The length of the CDR3 is 16 residues. The V gene's germline CDR1 is MDHEN and CDR2 SYDVKM. V lost 2 bases, J lost 7 bases, and 9 bases stayed unmatched. CDR3 region: CASSLGPDRGYNIQYF. The CDR3 DNA reads TGTGCCAGCAGTTTAGGGCCGGACAGGGGTTACAACATTCAGTACTTC.

The genes are TRBV27 and TRBJ1-5; 9 bases are a match to TRBD1. The V segment lost 5 bases and the J segment 6 bases; nucleotides outside the gene matches: 5. CDR3 length: 14 residues. Germline CDR1 MNHEY, CDR2 SMNVEV (reference sequence). In DNA, the CDR3 is TGTGCCAGCAGTCCGGGACAGGGCTTTCAGCCCCAGCATTTT. It is translated as CASSPGQGFQPQHF.

As regards this clone: Other DNA sequences from this sample encode an identical CDR3 as well. This sequence joins TRBV9 and TRBJ2-7; D may be TRBD1 or TRBD2 (7 bases each). Trimming shortened V by 0 bases and J by 2 bases, and 12 bases separated the two germline ends. The CDR3 has 15 residues. Germline values: CDR1 SGDLS, CDR2 YYNGEE. The CDR3 DNA sequence: TGTGCCAGCAGCGTAGAGGCAGGGGGGGCCTACGAGCAGTACTTC. Its translation is CASSVEAGGAYEQYF.

The V and J genes are TRBV13 and TRBJ2-7; perhaps TRBD2 as D (6 bases). Looked up from germline, CDR1 is PRHDT and CDR2 is FYEKMQ (reference sequence). Trimming took off 5 bases at V and 2 bases at J, with 25 bases between the two ends. CDR3 length: 18 amino acids. The CDR3 nucleotides read TGTGCCAGCAGCATACTGCCTGGGGGTTTGGAGGGGCCCTACGAGCAGTACTTC. Its protein product is CASSILPGGLEGPYEQYF.

The chain joins TRBV27 to TRBJ2-1; TRBD2 agrees at 10 bases. The CDR3 is made up of 15 amino acids. V was pared by 6 bases and J by 6 bases, with 8 bases of the junction left unmatched. Germline V gene lookup returns CDR1 MNHEY and CDR2 SMNVEV (reference sequence). This CDR3 is CASSSGTSVLNEQFF. DNA for the CDR3: TGTGCCAGCAGCTCCGGGACTAGCGTCCTCAATGAGCAGTTCTTC.

The chain is built from TRBV6-1 and TRBJ1-2; unclear D gene. Germline V gene data show CDR1 as MNHNS and CDR2 as SASEGT. This CDR3 contains 12 residues. V was pared by 6 bases and J by 3 bases, with 8 bases between. CDR3 coding DNA: TGTGCCAGCAGACAGTTCGACTATGGCTACACCTTC. Its translation is CASRQFDYGYTF.

The V gene is TRBV9, the J gene TRBJ1-2; D possibly corresponds to TRBD1 (5 bases). There are 12 residues in the CDR3. In germline, CDR1 is SGDLS, CDR2 YYNGEE. V was clipped by 5 bases and J by 8 bases, with 13 bases between them. The CDR3 reads CASRSTAWGYTF. The DNA for the CDR3 is TGTGCCAGCAGGTCGACAGCCTGGGGCTACACCTTC.